The clone carrying this TCR beta chain was detected many times. What it binds is unknown. This entry is derived from a study of response to subunit inactivated influenza vaccine. General study results and limits: That few new T cells are recruited by each seasonal influenza vaccination was the authors' suggestion.

Germline values: CDR1 SQVTM, CDR2 ANQGSEA. V shed 4 bases and J 0 bases; nucleotides not matched to a gene: 4. The CDR3 length is 15 residues. TCRdb used MiXCR to reprocess the RT-PCR reads, holding one entry per CDR3 protein. The sample lists about 780,000 distinct CDR3 sequences, about a fifth occurring once. The chain recombines TRBV29-1 with TRBJ2-5, with 11 positions matching TRBD2. The source was PBMCs from blood, collected 4 to 6 days after vaccination. This clonotype was sampled from a man aged 45-65 years who received an inactivated influenza vaccine. CDR3 in DNA: TGCAGCGTTGGTACTAGCGGGGGACACCAAGAGACCCAGTACTTC. It codes for CSVGTSGGHQETQYF.